Presented here are 18 T cell receptor beta chains from one specimen sequenced in a study of shared clonotypes between healthy human individuals. The assay was immunoSEQ multiplex PCR, and TCRdb's table has in-frame clones only and misses some. The profile shows 950,000 to 1,100,000 clones, 65% to 80% of them singletons. Sequencing was carried out using memory CD4+ T cells sorted from blood. Subset denoted: CD45RA-negative fraction. The source of these receptors is a young man in good health.

The chain recombines TRBV5-1 with TRBJ2-5, with 9 bases that match TRBD2. The CDR3 has 14 amino acids. Germline values: CDR1 SGHRS, CDR2 YFSETQ. V shed 3 bases, J shed 5 bases, and the junction held 5 bases outside the gene matches. The CDR3 here is CASSSSGDSETQYF. The CDR3 nucleotides read TGCGCCAGCAGCTCTAGCGGGGATTCGGAGACCCAGTACTTC.

CDR3 sequence reads: CARSSTSGNAYEQYF. CDR3 coding DNA: TGTGCCAGAAGCTCGACTAGCGGGAACGCCTACGAGCAGTACTTC. This chain joins TRBV5-3 and TRBJ2-7; TRBD2 matches at 11 bases. TRBV5-3 counts as an open reading frame of uncertain function. After removal of 3 bases from V and 2 bases from J, the junction contained 4 bases not matched to a gene. The CDR3 is 15 residues long.

This clone showed up just a few times. The CDR3: CASSFDRSYNSPLHF. CDR3 DNA: TGTGCCAGCAGTTTCGACCGCTCCTATAATTCACCCCTCCACTTT. The V call is TRBV2, the J call TRBJ1-6; D unclear. The CDR3 spans 15 residues. Trimming stripped 5 bases from V and 0 bases from J, with 8 bases between. CDR1 is SNHLY, CDR2 FYNNEI, per germline.

In the case of this clone: With a far larger clone one base away, a read error is the likely cause. The sample holds other DNA sequences that translate to the same CDR3. The gene calls are TRBV5-1 and TRBJ2-3; D assignment may be TRBD1 or TRBD2 (5 bases each). The ends were cut back, 0 bases at V and 2 bases at J, with 7 bases in the middle. Germline V lookup: CDR1 SGHRS, CDR2 YFSETQ. The CDR3 length is 14 residues. The CDR3 is CASSLGGNTDTQYF. As DNA, the CDR3 is TGCGCCAGCAGCTTGGGGGGGAACACAGATACGCAGTATTTT.

This clone came up a few times. This chain connects TRBV2 to TRBJ1-6; no reliable D call. Germline loops: CDR1 SNHLY, CDR2 FYNNEI. The CDR3 runs 14 residues. Trimming cost V 8 bases and J 6 bases, with 14 bases left between them. In DNA, the CDR3 is TGTGCCAGCGCGGGAGGACCGACTAATTCACCCCTCCACTTT. It is translated as CASAGGPTNSPLHF.

Remarks on this clone: The sample has other DNA sequences that encode this CDR3 too. This rearrangement joins TRBV5-1 to TRBJ2-2, with D uncertain. The CDR3 is 13 amino acids. Germline CDR1 is SGHRS and CDR2 is YFSETQ. Trimming stripped 0 bases from V and 5 bases from J, with 5 bases between. The CDR3 coding sequence is TGCGCCAGCAGCTTGGGGCTTACCGGGGAGCTGTTTTTT. Its protein is CASSLGLTGELFF.

The chain has TRBV19 and TRBJ1-6; TRBD1 aligns across 7 bases. Germline CDR1 LNHDA, CDR2 SQIVND (reference sequence). Unmatched junction bases numbered 10, after V lost 1 base and J lost 7 bases. CDR3 length: 17 residues. CDR3 nucleotide sequence: TGTGCCAGTAGTATAGGTCCGGGACAGAATGGGAATTCACCCCTCCACTTT. Amino acid sequence: CASSIGPGQNGNSPLHF.

The V gene is TRBV5-1, the J gene TRBJ1-3, with D possibly being TRBD1 (5 bases). The CDR3 length is 15 residues. V gave up 1 base and J gave up 3 bases, with 11 bases separating them. Germline-derived CDR1 and CDR2 are SGHRS and YFSETQ. CDR3 protein: CASSLSMGGGNTIYF. The CDR3 DNA reads TGCGCCAGCAGCTTGTCGATGGGGGGTGGAAACACCATATATTTT.

This sequence joins TRBV19 and TRBJ1-1; no definite D call. Germline CDR1 is LNHDA and CDR2 is SQIVND (reference sequence). The V end lost 3 bases, the J end lost 5 bases, and 7 bases lay between the germline ends. The CDR3 is 12 amino acids. The CDR3 DNA reads as TGTGCCAGTAGTATGCGGGAAACTGAAGCTTTCTTT. Encoded protein: CASSMRETEAFF.

The chain has TRBV30 and TRBJ1-6, with D possibly being TRBD1 (5 bases). The CDR3 is 15 amino acids. Germline V gene data show CDR1 as GTSNPN and CDR2 as SVGIG (reference sequence). V was pared by 2 bases and J by 8 bases, with 16 bases between. CDR3 DNA: TGTGCCTGGAGTCAGGGACGGAGGGCCTATTCACCCCTCCACTTT. This translates into CAWSQGRRAYSPLHF.

This clone was seen a handful of times. The V and J genes are TRBV29-1 and TRBJ2-6, with a tentative D call TRBD2 (6 bases). This CDR3 region has 15 residues. Trimming took 7 bases from V and 4 from J, leaving 17 bases between them. Germline CDR1 is SQVTM and CDR2 is ANQGSEA. The CDR3: CSATPGGSGANVLTF. CDR3 in DNA: TGCAGCGCTACCCCCGGGGGATCCGGGGCCAACGTCCTGACTTTC.

This clone was picked up a small number of times. The rearrangement links TRBV30 to TRBJ2-3, with a possible D match to TRBD2 (5 bases). Germline CDR1 and CDR2: GTSNPN and SVGIG (reference sequence). V lost 5 bases to trimming and J lost 12 bases, with 15 bases between them. This CDR3 has 11 residues. The CDR3 loop reads CAWSPDGVQYF. For the CDR3, the DNA is TGTGCCTGGTCTCCAGACGGGGTACAGTATTTT.

This chain connects TRBV5-1 to TRBJ2-7; 7 bases are shared with TRBD1. The CDR3 spans 15 residues. J was trimmed by 5 bases and V by 0 bases; bases with no gene match: 8. The germline V gene encodes CDR1 SGHRS and CDR2 YFSETQ. The CDR3 sequence is CASSLGGGPVNEQYF. The CDR3 bases are TGCGCCAGCAGCTTGGGAGGGGGCCCGGTCAACGAGCAGTACTTC.

There are many counts of this clone. The J gene is TRBJ2-5, the V gene TRBV19; 8 bases map to TRBD1. The V and J ends lost 3 bases and 5 bases, in that order; junction bases with no gene match: 8. CDR1 and CDR2 (germline): LNHDA, SQIVND (reference sequence). The CDR3 runs to 15 residues. CDR3 coding DNA: TGTGCCAGTAGTATTGGGCAGGGGGCGCTTGAGACCCAGTACTTC. Amino acids: CASSIGQGALETQYF. The full variable domain, rest sourced from reference TRBV19 and TRBJ2-5, is DGGITQSPKYLFRKEGQNVTLSCEQNLNHDAMYWYRQDPGQGLRLIYYSQIVNDFQKGDIAEGYSVSREKKESFPLTVTSAQKNPTAFYLCASSIGQGALETQYFGPGTRLLVL.

CDR3 region: CASSLESWTGGELFF. DNA for the CDR3: TGCGCCAGCAGCTTGGAGTCCTGGACAGGCGGGGAGCTGTTTTTT. The V and J genes are TRBV5-1 and TRBJ2-2; the match to TRBD1 covers 7 bases. With V trimmed by 0 bases and J by 7 bases, 6 bases remained unmatched. CDR1 is SGHRS, CDR2 YFSETQ, per germline. The CDR3 spans 15 residues.

This clone was detected a few times. The chain links TRBV28 to TRBJ2-7; 9 bases map to TRBD1. This CDR3 is built from 15 residues. CDR1 is MDHEN and CDR2 is SYDVKM in the germline V gene. After removal of 5 bases from V and 6 bases from J, the junction contained 11 bases not matched to a gene. The CDR3 is CASSPTGTGSPEQYF. The CDR3, as DNA: TGTGCCAGCAGTCCCACCGGGACAGGGTCTCCCGAGCAGTACTTC.

The chain combines TRBV5-5 with TRBJ2-1, with a possible D match to TRBD1 (5 bases). This CDR3 contains 14 residues. Trimming left V 4 bases short and J 5 bases short, with 13 bases between. The germline gives CDR1 SGHKS, CDR2 YYEKEE (reference sequence). As DNA, the CDR3 is TGTGCCAGCAGCCCAGGGAACAGACACAATGAGCAGTTCTTC. Amino acid sequence: CASSPGNRHNEQFF.

The chain's CDR3 is CASSPVSFWSSTDTQYF. Here the CDR3 DNA reads TGTGCCAGCAGTCCGGTCTCATTCTGGTCTAGCACAGATACGCAGTATTTT. The V call is TRBV27, the J call TRBJ2-3, with D unresolved. The V gene lost 5 bases and the J gene lost 0 bases, with 18 bases spanning the gap. The CDR3 sequence is 17 residues long. The V gene's germline CDR1 is MNHEY and CDR2 SMNVEV (reference sequence).